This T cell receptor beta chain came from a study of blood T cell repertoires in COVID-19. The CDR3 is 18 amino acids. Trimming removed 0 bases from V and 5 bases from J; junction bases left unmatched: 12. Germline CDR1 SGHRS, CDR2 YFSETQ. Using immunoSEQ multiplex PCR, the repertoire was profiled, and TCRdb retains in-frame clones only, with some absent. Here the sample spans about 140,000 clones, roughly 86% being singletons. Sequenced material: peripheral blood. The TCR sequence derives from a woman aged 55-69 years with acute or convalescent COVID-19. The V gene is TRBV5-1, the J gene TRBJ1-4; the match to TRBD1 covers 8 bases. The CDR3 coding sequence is TGCGCCAGCAGCTTGGGCCCGGGACAGGCTGGAGGGAATGAAAAACTGTTTTTT. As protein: CASSLGPGQAGGNEKLFF.